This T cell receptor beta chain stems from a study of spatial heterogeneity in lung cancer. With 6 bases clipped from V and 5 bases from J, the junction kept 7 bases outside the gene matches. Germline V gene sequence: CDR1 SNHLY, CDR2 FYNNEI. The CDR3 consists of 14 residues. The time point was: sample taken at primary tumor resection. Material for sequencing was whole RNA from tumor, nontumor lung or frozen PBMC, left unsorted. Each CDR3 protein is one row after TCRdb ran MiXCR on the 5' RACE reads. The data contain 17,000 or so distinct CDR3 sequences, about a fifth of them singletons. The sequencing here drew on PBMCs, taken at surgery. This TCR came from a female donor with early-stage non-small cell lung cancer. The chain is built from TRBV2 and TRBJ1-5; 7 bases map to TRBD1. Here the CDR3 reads CASSLGQADQPQHF. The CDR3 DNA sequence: TGTGCCAGCAGCTTAGGACAGGCGGATCAGCCCCAGCATTTT.